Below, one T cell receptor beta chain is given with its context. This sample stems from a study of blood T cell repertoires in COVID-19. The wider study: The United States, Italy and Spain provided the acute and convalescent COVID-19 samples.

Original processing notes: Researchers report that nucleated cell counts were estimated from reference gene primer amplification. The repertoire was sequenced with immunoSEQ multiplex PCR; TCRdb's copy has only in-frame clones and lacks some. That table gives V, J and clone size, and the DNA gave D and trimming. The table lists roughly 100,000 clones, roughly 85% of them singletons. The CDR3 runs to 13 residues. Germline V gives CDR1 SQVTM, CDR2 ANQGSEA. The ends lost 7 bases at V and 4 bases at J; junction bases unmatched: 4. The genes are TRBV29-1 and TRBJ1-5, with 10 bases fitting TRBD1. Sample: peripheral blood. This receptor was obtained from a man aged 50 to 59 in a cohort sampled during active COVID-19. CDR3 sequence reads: CSGGQGRNQPQHF. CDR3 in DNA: TGCAGCGGGGGACAGGGGAGGAATCAGCCCCAGCATTTT.